This T cell receptor beta chain was captured by sequencing in a study of T-cell reconstitution after alpha-beta-depleted transplantation in children. Study observations and caveats: Elevated TCRbeta diversity at day 60 was traced, in some patients, to surviving recipient T cells and thymic progenitors. Several hundred expanded graft clones reportedly supplied alpha-beta T cells about two months after transplant. One year post-transplant, T-cell counts and diversity were largely derived from T cells produced anew.

This clonotype showed up just a few times. Its specificity is not known. It was with unique molecular identifiers that the TCRbeta library was prepared. TCRdb passed the PCR reads through MiXCR, listing each CDR3 protein once. The data contain roughly 570,000 distinct CDR3 sequences, over 25% of them seen just once; the ten biggest clones take up 35% to 40%. From germline, CDR1 is DFQATT and CDR2 SNEGSKA (reference sequence). V was cut by 5 bases and J by 7 bases, with 18 bases left in between. The CDR3 is made up of 14 amino acids. The sequence was collected from a boy under two years old with Wiskott-Aldrich syndrome, due to receive a stem cell transplant. This chain connects TRBV20-1 to TRBJ2-1; tentative D call: TRBD2 (5 bases). This specimen was PBMCs, taken before TCRalphabeta/CD19-depleted stem cell transplant. CDR3 sequence (DNA): TGCAGTGCTCACCACATGGTCACGGGAAATGAGCAGTTCTTC. Protein sequence: CSAHHMVTGNEQFF.